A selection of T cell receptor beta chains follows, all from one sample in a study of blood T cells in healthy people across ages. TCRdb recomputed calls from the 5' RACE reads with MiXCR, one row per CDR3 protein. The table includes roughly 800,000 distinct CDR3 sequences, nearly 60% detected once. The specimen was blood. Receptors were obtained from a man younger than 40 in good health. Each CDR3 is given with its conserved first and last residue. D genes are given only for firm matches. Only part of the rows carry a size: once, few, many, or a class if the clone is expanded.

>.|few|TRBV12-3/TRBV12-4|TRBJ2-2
TGTGCCAGCAGTTGGTCGAACACCGGGGAGCTGTTTTTT
CASSWSNTGELFF
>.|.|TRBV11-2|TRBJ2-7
TGTGCCAGCAGCGGAGGACTTTCCTACGAGCAGTACTTC
CASSGGLSYEQYF
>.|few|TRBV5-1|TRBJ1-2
TGCGCCAGCAGCTTGGAGGTCGGGCGGGATGGCTACACCTTC
CASSLEVGRDGYTF
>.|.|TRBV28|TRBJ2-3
TGTGCCGGCAGTTTGGACAACATACCCGGTACGCAGTATTTT
CAGSLDNIPGTQYF
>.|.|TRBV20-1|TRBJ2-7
TGCAGTGCTAGCGCGCCGATCCCCTACGAGCAGTACTTC
CSASAPIPYEQYF
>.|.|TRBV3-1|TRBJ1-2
TGTGCCAGCAGCCAAGGATCGTCCGGACAAGCCTATGGCTACACCTTC
CASSQGSSGQAYGYTF
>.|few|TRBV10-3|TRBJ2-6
TGTGCCATCAGTGAACCTGGGGCCAACGTCCTGACTTTC
CAISEPGANVLTF
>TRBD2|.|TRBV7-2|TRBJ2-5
TGTGCCAGCAGCCCCCTTAGCGGGAGTCGGTACTTC
CASSPLSGSRYF
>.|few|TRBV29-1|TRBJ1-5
TGCAGCGTAGCGACAAGTACTAATCAGCCCCAGCATTTT
CSVATSTNQPQHF
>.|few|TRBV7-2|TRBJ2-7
TGTGCCAGCAGCTTAGGACTAGGGCTCTCCTACGAGCAGTACTTC
CASSLGLGLSYEQYF
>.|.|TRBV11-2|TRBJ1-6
TGTGCCAGCAGCTTAGCTTGGTTCAGGGAGAATTCACCCCTCCACTTT
CASSLAWFRENSPLHF
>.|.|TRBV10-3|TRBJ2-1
TGTGCCATCAATCAGGGTAGCGGCACTGAGCGGTTCTTC
CAINQGSGTERFF
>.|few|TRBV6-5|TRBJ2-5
TGTGCCAGCAGTTACTCGGACTTCCAAGAGACCCAGTACTTC
CASSYSDFQETQYF
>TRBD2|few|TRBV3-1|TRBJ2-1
TGTGCCAGCAGCTACGGGACTAGCAGATCCCTGGACAATGAGCAGTTCTTC
CASSYGTSRSLDNEQFF
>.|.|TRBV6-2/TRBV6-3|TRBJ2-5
TGTGCCAGCAGTTGGAGCGCGCCCATACGGGAGCAGTACTTC
CASSWSAPIREQYF
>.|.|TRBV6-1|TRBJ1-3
TGTGCCAGCAGTCCAACTGGAGGGATGTCTTCGGGAAACACCATATATTTT
CASSPTGGMSSGNTIYF
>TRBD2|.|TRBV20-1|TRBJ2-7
TGCAGTTCTAGCGGGAGGGATTCCTACGAGCAGTACTTC
CSSSGRDSYEQYF
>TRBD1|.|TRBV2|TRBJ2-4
TGTGCCAGCAGTACAGGCGTGGGACAGTTAGCCAAAAACATTCAGTACTTC
CASSTGVGQLAKNIQYF
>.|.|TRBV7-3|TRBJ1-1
TGTGCCAGCAGCTGGACCCCCAGATATTTCTTT
CASSWTPRYFF
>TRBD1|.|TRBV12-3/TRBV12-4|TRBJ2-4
TGTGCCAGCAGTTTTGTAGGGGGCGTACGAGGGGAGCAGTACTTC
CASSFVGGVRGEQYF
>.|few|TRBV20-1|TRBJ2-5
TGCAGTGCTAGAGGCGGCGGAGGATACCAAGAGACCCAGTACTTC
CSARGGGGYQETQYF
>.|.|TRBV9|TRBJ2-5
TGTGCCAGCAGCGTAGTAGGCCGTGCCCAAGAGACCCAGTACTTC
CASSVVGRAQETQYF
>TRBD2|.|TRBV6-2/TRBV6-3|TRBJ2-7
TGTGCCAGCAGTCTGACTAGCGGGAGAGTGTACGAGCAGTACTTC
CASSLTSGRVYEQYF
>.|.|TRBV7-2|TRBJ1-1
TGTGCCAGCAGCTTATACCCTTCGCCGAACACTGAAGCTTTCTTT
CASSLYPSPNTEAFF
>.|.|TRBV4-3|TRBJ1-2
TGCGCCAGCAGCCAAGATCAAGGCATTCGGGCTAACTATGGCTACACCTTC
CASSQDQGIRANYGYTF
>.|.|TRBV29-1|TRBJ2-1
TGCAGCGTTGACCTAGCGTCTAGCTCCTACAATGAGCAGTTCTTC
CSVDLASSSYNEQFF
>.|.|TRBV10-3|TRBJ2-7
TGTGCCATCAGTGAGGAGGGACACTCGAGTCGAGGGCAGTACTTC
CAISEEGHSSRGQYF
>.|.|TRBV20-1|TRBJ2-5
TGCAGTGCTAGAGATCCCCGGGACCCCATAGAGACCCAGTACTTC
CSARDPRDPIETQYF
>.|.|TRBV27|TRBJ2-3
TGTGCCAGCGGTAGGGTAATTTTAGATACGCAGTATTTT
CASGRVILDTQYF
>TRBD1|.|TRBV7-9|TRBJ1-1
TGTGCCAGCAGCTCGTTTCACAGGGGAAGCACTGAAGCTTTCTTT
CASSSFHRGSTEAFF
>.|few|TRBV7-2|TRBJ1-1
TGTGCCAGCAGCCGGGGGGTTAGTGGGACTGAAGCTTTCTTT
CASSRGVSGTEAFF
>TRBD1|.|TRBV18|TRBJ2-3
TGTGCCAGCTCACCCCAAGGGACAGGGGGTACAGATACGCAGTATTTT
CASSPQGTGGTDTQYF
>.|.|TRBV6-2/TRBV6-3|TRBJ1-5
TGTGCCAGCAGTTCGCCCGCGCGGTCTAGTCAGCCCCAGCATTTT
CASSSPARSSQPQHF
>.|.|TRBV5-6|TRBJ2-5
TGTGCCAGCAGCTTGGGGCAGCAAGTGACCCAGTACTTC
CASSLGQQVTQYF
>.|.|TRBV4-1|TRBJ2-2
TGCGCCAGCAGCCAAGCTGCAGCCCAGGGGGAGCTGTTTTTT
CASSQAAAQGELFF
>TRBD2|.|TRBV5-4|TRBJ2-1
TGTGCCAGCAGCTTCCTAGCGGGGGATGTGGATGAGCAGTTCTTC
CASSFLAGDVDEQFF
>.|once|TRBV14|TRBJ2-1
TGTGCCAGCAGGGAGGGCCGGGATTTTGGGAAGGGTGAGCAGTTCTTC
CASREGRDFGKGEQFF
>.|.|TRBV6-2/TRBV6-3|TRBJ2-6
TGTGCCAGCAGTTCCCCCCGTCCCTCTGGGGCCAACGTCCTGACTTTC
CASSSPRPSGANVLTF
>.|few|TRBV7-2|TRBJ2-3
TGTGCCAGCGGCCGCCGCGGGGGCGGTAACACAGATACGCAGTATTTT
CASGRRGGGNTDTQYF
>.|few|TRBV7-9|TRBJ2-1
TGTGCCAGCAGCTTAGCCCCTAGCGTAACACCGGGTGAGCAGTTCTTC
CASSLAPSVTPGEQFF
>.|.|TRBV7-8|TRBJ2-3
TGTGCCAGCAGCGTAGTTTTACGGAGTACGCAGTATTTT
CASSVVLRSTQYF
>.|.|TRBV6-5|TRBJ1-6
TGTGCCAGCAGTTACGCCCGGGATTTTTCACCCCTCCACTTT
CASSYARDFSPLHF
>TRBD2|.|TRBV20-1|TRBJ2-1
TGCAGTGCTAGAGCTAGCGGGGGGGTTCGTGAGCAGTTCTTC
CSARASGGVREQFF
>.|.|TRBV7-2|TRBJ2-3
TGTGCCAGCAGCTTATGGCCGGGGGCGCAGTATTTT
CASSLWPGAQYF
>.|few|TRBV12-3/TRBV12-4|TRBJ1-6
TGTGCCAGCAGTCGGACGGTAGGCGCCTATAATTCACCCCTCCACTTT
CASSRTVGAYNSPLHF
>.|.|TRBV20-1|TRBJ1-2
TGCAGTGCTGCCCACAGAGCGGAGGGTCGGGGCTATGGCTACACCTTC
CSAAHRAEGRGYGYTF
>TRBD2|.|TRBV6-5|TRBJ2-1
TGTGCCAGCAGACCGCCTGGCGGGGGGGCATATGAGCAGTTCTTC
CASRPPGGGAYEQFF
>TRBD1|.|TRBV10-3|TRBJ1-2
TGTGCCATCAGTCAGGGGGATGGCTACACCTTC
CAISQGDGYTF
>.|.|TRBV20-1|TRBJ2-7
TGCAGTCTTCAGAGCCCCTACGAGCAGTACTTC
CSLQSPYEQYF
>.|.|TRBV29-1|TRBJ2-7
TGCAGCGCCGGGACTCAGTCCTACGAGCAGTACTTC
CSAGTQSYEQYF
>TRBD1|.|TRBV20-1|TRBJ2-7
TGCAGTGCTAAGTGGGACAGGGCCCCCTACGAGCAGTACTTC
CSAKWDRAPYEQYF
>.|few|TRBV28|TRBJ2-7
TGTGCCAGCAAAGTCCTGGCCGGCGTTGGCGAGCAGTACTTC
CASKVLAGVGEQYF
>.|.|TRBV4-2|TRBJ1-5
TGTGCCAGCAGCCAAGCGGCAGATAGCAATCAGCCCCAGCATTTT
CASSQAADSNQPQHF
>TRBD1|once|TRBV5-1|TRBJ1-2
TGCGCCAGCACACAGGGGGCCGGGGCCGGTCATGGCTACACCTTC
CASTQGAGAGHGYTF
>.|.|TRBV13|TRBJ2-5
TGTGCCAGCAGCCCCAGAAGTGCGGGGACCCAAGAGACCCAGTACTTC
CASSPRSAGTQETQYF